This T cell receptor (beta chain) was found in a study of cytomegalovirus exposure and HLA in healthy donors. This CDR3 spans 13 amino acids. The V end lost 5 bases, the J end lost 4 bases, and 11 bases lay between the germline ends. Germline CDR1 and CDR2: KGHSH and LQKENI. About this clone: The antigen is undetermined.

Study-level results: Analysis was carried out at a later point, and it linked a missense DCLRE1C variant to TCR beta V- and J-gene trimming. An analysis that came later showed most CMV-associated TCR beta chains appearing HLA-restricted. In a later analysis, specific HLA alleles were associated with around 17,000 TCR beta sequences at a 0.05 false discovery rate.

The PCR used 60 Vbeta and 13 Jbeta primers. Only in-frame clones appear in the TCRdb table, and some are missing; sequencing was by immunoSEQ multiplex PCR. The sample spans around 130,000 clones; the ten largest clones claim approximately 1.5%. This rearrangement joins TRBV18 to TRBJ1-1, with D hard to call. What was sequenced was PBMCs. The TCR originated in a middle-aged woman in good health and CMV-seronegative. CDR3 in amino acids: CASSEVTGTEAFF. In DNA form, the CDR3 reads TGTGCCAGCTCAGAGGTCACGGGCACTGAAGCTTTCTTT.